The 12 T cell receptor beta chains presented below share a single source sample, sequenced in a study of CD8 T cells in Susac syndrome. RNA was extracted with the RNeasy kit, and a quantity of roughly 0.5 to 1 ug was reverse transcribed using random hexamers. TCRdb ran MiXCR on the immunoSEQ multiplex PCR reads and lists one entry per CDR3 protein. The data contain around 150,000 distinct CDR3 sequences, about 95% of them singletons. The sequenced material came from CD8+ T cells from PBMCs. The receptors stem from a human donor with Susac syndrome.

The rearrangement uses TRBV5-4 and TRBJ2-7, with no clear D. The V gene lost 3 bases and the J gene lost 0 bases, with 4 bases spanning the gap. Germline V lookup: CDR1 SGHNT, CDR2 YYREEE (reference sequence). This CDR3 comprises 12 residues. The CDR3 region is CASSSYSYEQYF. The CDR3 nucleotides read TGTGCCAGCAGCTCCTACTCCTACGAGCAGTACTTC.

The V call is TRBV2, the J call TRBJ2-7, with 9 nucleotides matching TRBD1. Trimming at V came to 5 bases and at J to 3 bases, leaving 8 bases not matched to a gene. CDR3 length: 15 amino acids. Germline CDR1 reads SNHLY; CDR2 reads FYNNEI. The CDR3 region is CASSPGTGIVYEQYF. The DNA of the CDR3 is TGTGCCAGCAGTCCCGGGACAGGGATCGTCTACGAGCAGTACTTC.

The rearrangement uses TRBV6-5 and TRBJ2-7; D possibly matches TRBD1 or TRBD2 (5 bases each). The CDR3 spans 13 residues. CDR1 is MNHEY, CDR2 SVGAGI, per germline. V dropped 0 bases and J dropped 6 bases, with 9 bases sitting between them. This CDR3 is CASSYSTGTEQYF. In DNA, the CDR3 is TGTGCCAGCAGTTACTCCACCGGGACCGAGCAGTACTTC.

This clonotype has only one observation. The chain links TRBV5-1 to TRBJ1-1; 10 bases match TRBD1. With V trimmed by 3 bases and J by 3 bases, 8 bases remained unmatched. The germline V gene has CDR1 SGHRS and CDR2 YFSETQ. This CDR3 is built from 16 residues. In DNA, the CDR3 is TGCGCCAGCAGCTCGACAGGGGGCCTGGAGGACACTGAAGCTTTCTTT. Amino acid sequence: CASSSTGGLEDTEAFF.

The CDR3 is CASSRGGREAFF. CDR3 nucleotide sequence: TGTGCCAGCAGCCGCGGGGGGCGTGAAGCTTTCTTT. This sequence joins TRBV5-4 and TRBJ1-1; TRBD1 is a possible D gene (6 bases). V was clipped by 4 bases and J by 7 bases, with 11 bases between them. The germline CDR1 and CDR2 sequences are SGHNT and YYREEE (reference sequence). This CDR3 region has 12 residues.

This clonotype was detected only once. The chain joins TRBV7-9 to TRBJ1-2; D gene ambiguous. The CDR3 loop spans 12 amino acids. V was pared by 1 base and J by 7 bases, with 7 bases between. Germline V gene lookup returns CDR1 SEHNR and CDR2 FQNEAQ (reference sequence). This chain's CDR3 is CASSLGVVGYTF. DNA of the CDR3: TGTGCCAGCAGCTTAGGGGTTGTTGGCTACACCTTC. The full variable domain, with the rest looked up from reference TRBV7-9 and TRBJ1-2, is DTGVSQNPRHKITKRGQNVTFRCDPISEHNRLYWYRQTLGQGPEFLTYFQNEAQLEKSRLLSDRFSAERPKGSFSTLEIQRTEQGDSAMYLCASSLGVVGYTFGSGTRLTVV.

V usage is TRBV4-1 and J usage is TRBJ2-2; a weak D match, TRBD1 (7 bases). Germline V gives CDR1 MGHRA, CDR2 YSYEKL. V shed 0 bases and J shed 0 bases, with 14 bases lying between them. CDR3 length: 18 residues. This chain's CDR3 is CASSQDRGRGANTGELFF. DNA for the CDR3: TGCGCCAGCAGCCAAGATCGGGGCAGGGGGGCGAACACCGGGGAGCTGTTTTTT.

This clonotype was picked up one time. The CDR3 is CASSLLAGTDFSYNEQFF. The DNA for the CDR3 is TGTGCCAGCAGCTTATTAGCGGGGACCGACTTCTCCTACAATGAGCAGTTCTTC. This chain joins TRBV7-2 and TRBJ2-1; 8 nucleotides agree with TRBD2. Germline-derived CDR1 and CDR2 are SGHTA and FQGNSA. V was pared by 2 bases and J by 0 bases, with 9 bases of the junction left unmatched. The CDR3 loop spans 18 amino acids.

The chain has TRBV24-1 and TRBJ2-1; D gene ambiguous. Trimming took off 3 bases at V and 7 bases at J, with 3 bases between the two ends. The CDR3 sequence is 11 residues long. Germline lookup yields CDR1 KGHDR and CDR2 SFDVKD. Here the CDR3 DNA reads TGTGCCACCAGTGATAAGAATGAGCAGTTCTTC. This codes for CATSDKNEQFF.

This chain connects TRBV12-3 or TRBV12-4 to TRBJ2-1; unclear D gene. The CDR3 runs 12 residues. Trimming stripped 5 bases from V and 6 bases from J, with 8 bases between. CDR3 sequence: CASSDSSNEQFF. DNA of the CDR3: TGTGCCAGCAGTGATAGCTCCAATGAGCAGTTCTTC.

This clonotype was observed a single time. The chain uses TRBV27 and TRBJ1-5; 7 nucleotides align to TRBD1. The germline CDR1 and CDR2 sequences are MNHEY and SMNVEV (reference sequence). This CDR3 is built from 15 residues. V lost 4 bases and J lost 0; bases outside the gene matches: 3. The CDR3: CASSYRGFSNQPQHF. CDR3 nucleotides: TGTGCCAGCAGTTACAGGGGTTTTAGCAATCAGCCCCAGCATTTT.

CDR3 sequence: CASSSDPGDTQYF. CDR3 bases: TGTGCCAGCAGCTCCGACCCGGGGGATACGCAGTATTTT. The chain combines TRBV9 with TRBJ2-3; tentative D call: TRBD2 (5 bases). Trimming left V 4 bases short and J 6 bases short, with 12 bases between. This CDR3 is built from 13 residues. The germline gives CDR1 SGDLS, CDR2 YYNGEE.